This T cell receptor beta chain was identified during a study of glioma-infiltrating T cells. J was trimmed by 0 bases and V by 2 bases; bases with no gene match: 9. The CDR3 has 17 amino acids. Germline CDR1 SGHKS, CDR2 YYEKEE (reference sequence). TCR alpha and beta CDR3 regions were amplified from RNA using iRepertoire nested multiplex PCR. TCRdb used MiXCR to reprocess the multiplex PCR reads, holding one entry per CDR3 protein. The sample has some 180,000 distinct CDR3 sequences, 32% seen once. The sequence was obtained from a human donor with low-grade glioma or glioblastoma, undergoing nonglioma brain surgery, or in good health (not recorded which). The chain uses TRBV5-5 and TRBJ2-3, with 7 bases aligning to TRBD2. Sequenced sample: glioma tissue, nonneoplastic brain tissue, or PBMCs (not recorded which). The CDR3 nucleotides read TGTGCCAGCAGCTTTTCTCCTAGCGGACCTAGCACAGATACGCAGTATTTT. This sequence encodes CASSFSPSGPSTDTQYF.